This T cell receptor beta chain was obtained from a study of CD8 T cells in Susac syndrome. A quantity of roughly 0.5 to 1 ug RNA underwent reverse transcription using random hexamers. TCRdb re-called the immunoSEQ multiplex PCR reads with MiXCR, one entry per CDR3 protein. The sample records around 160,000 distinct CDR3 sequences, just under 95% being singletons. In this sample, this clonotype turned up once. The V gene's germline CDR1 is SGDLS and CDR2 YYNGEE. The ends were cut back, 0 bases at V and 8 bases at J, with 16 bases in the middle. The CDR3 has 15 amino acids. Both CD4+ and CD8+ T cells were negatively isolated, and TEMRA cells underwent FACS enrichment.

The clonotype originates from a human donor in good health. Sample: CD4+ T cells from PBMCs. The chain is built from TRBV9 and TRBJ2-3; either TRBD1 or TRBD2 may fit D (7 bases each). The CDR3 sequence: CASSVEGGGGGTQYF. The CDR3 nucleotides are TGTGCCAGCAGCGTAGAGGGAGGGGGCGGCGGTACGCAGTATTTT. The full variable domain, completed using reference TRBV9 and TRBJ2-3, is DSGVTQTPKHLITATGQRVTLRCSPRSGDLSVYWYQQSLDQGLQFLIQYYNGEERAKGNILERFSAQQFPDLHSELNLSSLELGDSALYFCASSVEGGGGGTQYFGPGTRLTVL.